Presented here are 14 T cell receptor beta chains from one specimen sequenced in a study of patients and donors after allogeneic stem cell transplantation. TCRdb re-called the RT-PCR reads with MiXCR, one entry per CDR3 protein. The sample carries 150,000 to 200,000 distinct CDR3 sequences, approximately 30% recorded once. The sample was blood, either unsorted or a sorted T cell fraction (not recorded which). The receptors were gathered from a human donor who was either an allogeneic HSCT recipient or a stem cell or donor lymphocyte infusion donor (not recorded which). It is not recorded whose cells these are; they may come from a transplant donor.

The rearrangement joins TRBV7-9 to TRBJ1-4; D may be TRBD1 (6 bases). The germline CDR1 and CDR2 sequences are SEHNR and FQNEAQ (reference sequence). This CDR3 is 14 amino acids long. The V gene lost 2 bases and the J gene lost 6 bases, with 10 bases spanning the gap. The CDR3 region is CASSLQGGDEKLFF. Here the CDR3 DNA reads TGTGCCAGCAGCTTACAAGGGGGGGATGAAAAACTGTTTTTT.

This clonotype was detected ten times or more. The CDR3 protein is CASGGGTEKLFF. In nucleotides, the CDR3 is TGTGCCAGCGGTGGGGGTACTGAAAAACTGTTTTTT. The chain uses TRBV2 and TRBJ1-4, with a weak D call TRBD1 (5 bases). There are 12 residues in the CDR3. CDR1 and CDR2 (germline): SNHLY, FYNNEI. V lost 8 bases and J 7 bases, leaving 11 bases between the germline ends.

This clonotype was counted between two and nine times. CDR3 protein: CASSLTDRLNTGELFF. The CDR3 DNA follows: TGTGCCAGCAGCTTAACTGACAGGTTGAACACCGGGGAGCTGTTTTTT. This chain connects TRBV7-3 to TRBJ2-2, with a possible D match to TRBD1 (6 bases). This CDR3 has 16 residues. Deletions cut 0 bases from V and 1 base from J, with 9 bases between. The V gene's germline CDR1 is SGHTA and CDR2 FQGTGA.

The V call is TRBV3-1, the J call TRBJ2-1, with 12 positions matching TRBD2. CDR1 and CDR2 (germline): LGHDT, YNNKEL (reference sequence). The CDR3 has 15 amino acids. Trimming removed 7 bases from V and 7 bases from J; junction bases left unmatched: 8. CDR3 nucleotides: TGTGCCAGCACCCTACTAGCGGGAGGTGGGAATGAGCAGTTCTTC. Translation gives CASTLLAGGGNEQFF.

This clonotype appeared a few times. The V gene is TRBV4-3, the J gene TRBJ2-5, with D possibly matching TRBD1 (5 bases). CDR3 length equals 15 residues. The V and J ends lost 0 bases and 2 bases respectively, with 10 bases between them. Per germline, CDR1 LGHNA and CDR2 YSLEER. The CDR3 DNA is TGCGCCAGCAGCCAAGATGGGGCGACTCAAGAGACCCAGTACTTC. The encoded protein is CASSQDGATQETQYF.

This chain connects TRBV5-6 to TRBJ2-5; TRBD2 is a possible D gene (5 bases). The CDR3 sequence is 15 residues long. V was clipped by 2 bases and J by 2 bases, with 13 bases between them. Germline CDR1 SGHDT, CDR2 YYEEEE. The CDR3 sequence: CASSLTKRIQETQYF. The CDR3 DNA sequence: TGTGCCAGCAGCTTAACAAAGCGGATTCAAGAGACCCAGTACTTC.

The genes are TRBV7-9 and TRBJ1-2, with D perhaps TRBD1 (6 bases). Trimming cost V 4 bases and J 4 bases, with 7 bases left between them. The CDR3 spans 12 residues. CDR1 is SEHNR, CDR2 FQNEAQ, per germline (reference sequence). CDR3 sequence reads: CASSSGAYGYTF. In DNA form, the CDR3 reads TGTGCCAGCAGCTCAGGGGCCTATGGCTACACCTTC.

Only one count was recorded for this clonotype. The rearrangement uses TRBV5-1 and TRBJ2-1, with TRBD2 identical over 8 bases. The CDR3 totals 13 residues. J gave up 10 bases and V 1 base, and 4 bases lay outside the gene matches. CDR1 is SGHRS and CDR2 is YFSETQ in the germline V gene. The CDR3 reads CASSLPGGQEQFF. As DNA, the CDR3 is TGCGCCAGCAGCTTGCCGGGGGGGCAGGAGCAGTTCTTC.

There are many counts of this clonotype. CDR3 DNA sequence: TGTGCCAGCAGCTTGGGGACAGGATATTCACCCCTCCACTTT. The encoded protein is CASSLGTGYSPLHF. The V gene is TRBV5-6, the J gene TRBJ1-6, with TRBD1 identical over 7 bases. V shed 0 bases and J 8 bases; nucleotides not matched to a gene: 2. This CDR3 has 14 amino acids. Germline V CDR1 and CDR2: SGHDT, YYEEEE.

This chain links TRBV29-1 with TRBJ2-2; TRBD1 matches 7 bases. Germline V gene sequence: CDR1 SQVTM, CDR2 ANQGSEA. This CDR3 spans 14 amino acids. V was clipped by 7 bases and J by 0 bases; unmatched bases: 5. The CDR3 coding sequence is TGCAGCGGAACCCAGGGGGCGAACACCGGGGAGCTGTTTTTT. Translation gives CSGTQGANTGELFF.

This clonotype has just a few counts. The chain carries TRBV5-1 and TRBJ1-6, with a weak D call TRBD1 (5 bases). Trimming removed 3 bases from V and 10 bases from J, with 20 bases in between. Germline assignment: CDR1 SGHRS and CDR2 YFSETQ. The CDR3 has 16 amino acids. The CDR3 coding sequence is TGCGCCAGCAGCTATTTGGCAGGGCAAGCTGGATCACCCCTCCACTTT. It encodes CASSYLAGQAGSPLHF. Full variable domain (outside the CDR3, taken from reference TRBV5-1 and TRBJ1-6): KAGVTQTPRYLIKTRGQQVTLSCSPISGHRSVSWYQQTPGQGLQFLFEYFSETQRNKGNFPGRFSGRQFSNSRSEMNVSTLELGDSALYLCASSYLAGQAGSPLHFGNGTRLTVT.

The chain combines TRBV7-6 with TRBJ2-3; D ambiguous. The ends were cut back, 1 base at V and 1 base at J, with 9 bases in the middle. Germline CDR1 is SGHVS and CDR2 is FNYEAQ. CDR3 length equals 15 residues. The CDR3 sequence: CASSLGGARTDTQYF. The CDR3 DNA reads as TGTGCCAGCAGCTTAGGGGGTGCCCGCACAGATACGCAGTATTTT.

CDR3 DNA sequence: TGCAGCGTTTCCCGGACTGATTACAATGAGCAGTTCTTC. Its protein is CSVSRTDYNEQFF. The chain recombines TRBV29-1 with TRBJ2-1; D possibly corresponds to TRBD2 (5 bases). The CDR3 has 13 amino acids. Germline CDR1 reads SQVTM; CDR2 reads ANQGSEA. V lost 5 bases to trimming and J lost 4 bases, with 12 bases between them.

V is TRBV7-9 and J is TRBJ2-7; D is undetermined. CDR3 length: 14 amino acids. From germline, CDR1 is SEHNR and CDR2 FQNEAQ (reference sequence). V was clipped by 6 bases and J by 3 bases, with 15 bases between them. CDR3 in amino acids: CASSTKGRIYEQYF. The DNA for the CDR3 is TGTGCCAGCAGTACTAAAGGGCGTATCTACGAGCAGTACTTC.